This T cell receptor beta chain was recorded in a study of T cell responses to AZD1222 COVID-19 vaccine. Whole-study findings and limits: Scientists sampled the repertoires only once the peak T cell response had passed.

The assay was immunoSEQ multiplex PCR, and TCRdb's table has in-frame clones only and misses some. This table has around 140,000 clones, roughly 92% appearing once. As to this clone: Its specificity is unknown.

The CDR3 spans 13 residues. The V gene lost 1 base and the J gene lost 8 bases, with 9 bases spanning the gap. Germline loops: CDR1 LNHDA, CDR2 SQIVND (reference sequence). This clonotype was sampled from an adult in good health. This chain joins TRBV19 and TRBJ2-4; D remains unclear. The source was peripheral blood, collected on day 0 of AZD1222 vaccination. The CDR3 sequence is CASSIGRVDIQYF. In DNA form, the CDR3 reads TGTGCCAGTAGTATAGGTCGGGTGGACATTCAGTACTTC.